Presented here are 22 T cell receptor beta chains from one specimen sequenced in a study of T-cell memory formation after mild COVID-19. TCRdb reprocessed the 5' RACE reads with MiXCR, giving one entry per CDR3 protein. Of around 35,000 distinct CDR3 sequences in the sample, around 8% were seen once. The source material was PBMCs or a T cell subset sorted from them (not recorded which). The receptors here all came from a man aged 18-30 years who had mild COVID-19 (a few samples of this study predate the infection). Cell type and time point are not known.

This clonotype was observed a handful of times. The V and J genes are TRBV13 and TRBJ1-1, with D unclear. Trimming took off 2 bases at V and 0 bases at J, with 1 base between the two ends. The CDR3 runs to 12 residues. The germline V gene has CDR1 PRHDT and CDR2 FYEKMQ (reference sequence). CDR3 DNA sequence: TGTGCCAGCAGCTTACTGAACACTGAAGCTTTCTTT. It codes for CASSLLNTEAFF. The variable domain in full, completed from reference TRBV13 and TRBJ1-1, reads AAGVIQSPRHLIKEKRETATLKCYPIPRHDTVYWYQQGPGQDPQFLISFYEKMQSDKGSIPDRFSAQQFSDYHSELNMSSLELGDSALYFCASSLLNTEAFFGQGTRLTVV.

This clonotype was seen many times. The chain links TRBV20-1 to TRBJ1-5; 9 positions agree with TRBD1. Germline trimming cut 5 bases from V and 6 bases from J; bases unmatched to any gene: 5. Germline CDR1 DFQATT, CDR2 SNEGSKA (reference sequence). The CDR3 runs to 13 residues. CDR3 in amino acids: CSARDREAQPQHF. For the CDR3, the DNA is TGCAGTGCTCGGGACAGGGAGGCTCAGCCCCAGCATTTT.

A few counts support this clonotype. The genes are TRBV6-5 and TRBJ2-5; either TRBD1 or TRBD2 may fit D (6 bases each). V shed 5 bases and J shed 6 bases, with 13 bases lying between them. Germline CDR1 MNHEY, CDR2 SVGAGI. The CDR3 extends over 13 amino acids. The CDR3 is CASSSWGAKTQYF. For the CDR3, the DNA is TGTGCCAGCAGTAGCTGGGGGGCGAAGACCCAGTACTTC.

Many counts were recorded for this clonotype. V and J are TRBV6-5 and TRBJ2-5; the D gene is possibly TRBD1 (6 bases). V lost 1 base and J lost 2, with 14 bases in between. This CDR3 comprises 16 residues. Germline CDR1 and CDR2: MNHEY and SVGAGI. The CDR3 loop is CASSYFAGRGQETQYF. CDR3 DNA: TGTGCCAGCAGTTACTTCGCAGGAAGGGGGCAAGAGACCCAGTACTTC.

This clonotype was recorded many times. The chain has TRBV6-5 and TRBJ2-3; D call uncertain. Germline V CDR1 and CDR2: MNHEY, SVGAGI. There are 12 residues in the CDR3. V was trimmed by 6 bases and J by 0 bases, leaving 4 bases between them. The CDR3 here is CASSSSTDTQYF. CDR3 nucleotides: TGTGCCAGCAGCTCTAGCACAGATACGCAGTATTTT.

This clonotype came up many times. This chain links TRBV6-5 with TRBJ1-6; D perhaps matches TRBD1 (6 bases). With 7 bases removed from V and 10 bases from J, the gap between germline ends came to 23 bases. The CDR3 has 16 amino acids. Germline V gives CDR1 MNHEY, CDR2 SVGAGI. CDR3 amino acids: CASTPAGTWGQSPLHF. Written as DNA, the CDR3 is TGTGCCAGCACCCCCGCCGGGACCTGGGGACAATCACCCCTCCACTTT.

V gene TRBV6-2 or TRBV6-3 combines with J gene TRBJ2-7, with TRBD2 matching over 8 bases. The V gene end was trimmed by 2 bases and the J gene end by 5 bases; junction bases not matched to a gene: 5. The germline CDR1 and CDR2 sequences are MNHEY and SVGEGT. This CDR3 contains 14 residues. In DNA form, the CDR3 reads TGTGCCAGCAGTTACGCGGGGGGCCCCAACGAGCAGTACTTC. This gives the protein CASSYAGGPNEQYF.

This clonotype was seen many times. The chain carries TRBV7-2 and TRBJ2-3, with unresolved D. This CDR3 is 14 amino acids long. From germline, CDR1 is SGHTA and CDR2 FQGNSA. V gave up 3 bases and J gave up 1 base, with 8 bases separating them. The CDR3 nucleotides read TGTGCCAGCAGCTTCCAGACGGGCACAGATACGCAGTATTTT. It codes for CASSFQTGTDTQYF. Full variable domain (missing parts from reference TRBV7-2 and TRBJ2-3): GAGVSQSPSNKVTEKGKDVELRCDPISGHTALYWYRQSLGQGLEFLIYFQGNSAPDKSGLPSDRFSAERTGGSVSTLTIQRTQQEDSAVYLCASSFQTGTDTQYFGPGTRLTVL.

This clonotype has ten or more counts. V is TRBV4-2 and J is TRBJ2-1, with 10 nucleotides matching TRBD2. V shed 1 base and J 8 bases; nucleotides not matched to a gene: 5. Germline V gene data show CDR1 as LGHNA and CDR2 as YNFKEQ. The CDR3 is 15 residues long. As DNA, the CDR3 is TGTGCCAGCAGCCAAGGAGCGGGGGGGCTTGATGAGCAGTTCTTC. It encodes CASSQGAGGLDEQFF.

This clonotype was recorded many times. The chain employs TRBV18 and TRBJ1-2; perhaps TRBD1 as D (6 bases). The CDR3 contains 13 residues. Trimming took off 6 bases at V and 6 bases at J, with 14 bases between the two ends. Germline V lookup: CDR1 KGHSH, CDR2 LQKENI. CDR3 sequence reads: CASSPRPGDGYTF. In DNA form, the CDR3 reads TGTGCCAGCTCCCCAAGGCCAGGGGATGGCTACACCTTC.

The chain has TRBV28 and TRBJ2-7; no definite D call. The germline CDR1 and CDR2 sequences are MDHEN and SYDVKM. V lost 10 bases, J lost 0 bases, and 13 bases lay in between. This CDR3 contains 13 residues. The CDR3 sequence is CATTTPSSYEQYF. The CDR3 region has the DNA TGTGCCACGACAACTCCGAGCTCCTACGAGCAGTACTTC.

The chain combines TRBV6-2 or TRBV6-3 with TRBJ2-7; D remains ambiguous. This CDR3 is 15 amino acids long. Trimming removed 6 bases from V and 0 bases from J, with 15 bases in between. Germline-derived CDR1 and CDR2 are MNHEY and SVGEGT. CDR3 coding DNA: TGTGCCAGCAGCCCTAGTCTCGAGAGCTCCTACGAGCAGTACTTC. As protein: CASSPSLESSYEQYF.

This clonotype was counted ten times or more. Written as DNA, the CDR3 is TGCGCCAGCAGCTTGTCCGCCTCCACAGATACGCAGTATTTT. This encodes CASSLSASTDTQYF. The J gene is TRBJ2-3, the V gene TRBV5-1; D is unclear. CDR1 is SGHRS, CDR2 YFSETQ, per germline. The CDR3 extends over 14 amino acids. Trimming pared 1 base from V and 2 bases from J, leaving 8 bases between.

This clonotype was picked up a small number of times. The chain links TRBV9 to TRBJ2-1; unclear D gene. Germline V CDR1 and CDR2: SGDLS, YYNGEE. The V gene lost 5 bases and the J gene lost 0 bases, with 9 bases spanning the gap. The CDR3 covers 14 residues. The CDR3 region has the DNA TGTGCCAGCAGTGAAAAGAGCTCCTACAATGAGCAGTTCTTC. Encoded protein: CASSEKSSYNEQFF.

This clonotype has more than one count but fewer than ten. V is TRBV5-1 and J is TRBJ1-1; 11 positions agree with TRBD1. This CDR3 has 20 residues. Germline loops: CDR1 SGHRS, CDR2 YFSETQ. Trimming took 0 bases from V and 5 from J; bases not matched to a gene: 18. DNA for the CDR3: TGCGCCAGCAGCTTGGGGTTTTCCGGGACAGGGGGTAAGAAGGGAACTGAAGCTTTCTTT. Amino acids: CASSLGFSGTGGKKGTEAFF.

With regard to this clonotype: With a much larger clone just one base away, this may be a read error. The chain employs TRBV5-5 and TRBJ2-3; D possibly uses TRBD1 or TRBD2 (7 bases each). Trimming removed 3 bases from V and 2 bases from J, with 16 bases in between. Germline V gene data show CDR1 as SGHKS and CDR2 as YYEKEE (reference sequence). The CDR3 covers 16 residues. CDR3 in DNA: TGTGCCAGCAGCTCTGCAGGGGGGGGCAACACAGATACGCAGTATTTT. Translating gives CASSSAGGGNTDTQYF.

A note on this clonotype: A clone one base away is much larger, so this may be a read error. The chain has TRBV12-3 or TRBV12-4 and TRBJ1-6, with D uncertain. CDR3 length equals 13 residues. For the CDR3, the DNA is TGTGCCACCCGGGAAACTTATAAGTCACCCCTCCACTTT. It translates to CATRETYKSPLHF.

This clonotype came up many times. The chain recombines TRBV4-1 with TRBJ1-2; D is perhaps TRBD1 (6 bases). Between the trimmed V and J ends, which lost 0 bases and 5 bases, there was a span of 19 bases. Germline lookup yields CDR1 MGHRA and CDR2 YSYEKL. The CDR3 extends over 17 amino acids. The CDR3 DNA reads TGCGCCAGCAGCCAAGACCCCGCAGGGGCGGAGTGGTATGGCTACACCTTC. Its protein product is CASSQDPAGAEWYGYTF.

This clonotype was observed a handful of times. DNA of the CDR3: TGTGCCAGCAGTGAAATGGCGGGGAACGAGCAGTTCTTC. Its protein product is CASSEMAGNEQFF. The genes are TRBV6-1 and TRBJ2-1; D is perhaps TRBD2 (6 bases). The CDR3 runs 13 residues. With 2 bases removed from V and 10 bases from J, the gap between germline ends came to 12 bases. Germline CDR1 and CDR2: MNHNS and SASEGT.

The chain couples TRBV28 to TRBJ2-3; TRBD2 matches 13 bases. The CDR3 loop spans 18 amino acids. In germline, CDR1 is MDHEN, CDR2 SYDVKM. V shed 3 bases and J 2 bases; nucleotides not matched to a gene: 8. The CDR3 is CASSFSRTSGGVTDTQYF. CDR3 nucleotides: TGTGCCAGCAGTTTCTCTCGGACTAGCGGGGGAGTCACAGATACGCAGTATTTT.

This clonotype was counted many times. This chain's CDR3 is CASSPPGGYTDTQYF. DNA of the CDR3: TGTGCCAGCAGTCCCCCCGGGGGCTACACAGATACGCAGTATTTT. The V and J genes are TRBV12-3 or TRBV12-4 and TRBJ2-3; D tentatively reads TRBD1 or TRBD2 (6 bases each). Trimming shortened V by 5 bases and J by 2 bases, and 14 bases separated the two germline ends. The CDR3 is made up of 15 amino acids.

This clonotype came up many times. The chain carries TRBV25-1 and TRBJ1-3; D is uncertain. The germline V gene encodes CDR1 MGHDK and CDR2 SYGVNS. V lost 2 bases and J lost 0, with 14 bases in between. This CDR3 has 17 residues. The CDR3 DNA reads TGTGCCAGCAGTGAACCCCCGGAGCTTACCTCTGGAAACACCATATATTTT. Its protein is CASSEPPELTSGNTIYF.